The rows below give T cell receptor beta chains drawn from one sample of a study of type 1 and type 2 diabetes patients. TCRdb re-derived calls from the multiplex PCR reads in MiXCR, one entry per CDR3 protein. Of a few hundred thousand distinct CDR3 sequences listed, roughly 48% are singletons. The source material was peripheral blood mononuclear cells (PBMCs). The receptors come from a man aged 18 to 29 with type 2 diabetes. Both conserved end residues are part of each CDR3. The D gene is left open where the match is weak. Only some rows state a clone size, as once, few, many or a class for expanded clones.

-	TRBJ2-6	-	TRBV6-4	CASSDSSGANALTF	TGTGCCAGCAGCGACAGCTCTGGGGCCAACGCCCTGACTTTC
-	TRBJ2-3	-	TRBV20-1	CSARTGRATDTQYF	TGCAGTGCTCGGACAGGGAGGGCGACAGATACGCAGTATTTT
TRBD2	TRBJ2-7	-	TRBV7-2	CASSLTVSGNSGYEQYF	TGTGCCAGCAGCCTAACCGTTAGCGGGAATTCAGGGTACGAGCAGTACTTC
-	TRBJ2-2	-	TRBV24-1	CATSDLEGRDTGELFF	TGTGCCACCAGTGATTTAGAGGGGCGTGACACCGGGGAGCTGTTTTTT
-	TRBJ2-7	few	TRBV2	CASTLGEGSNEQYF	TGTGCCAGCACCCTGGGTGAAGGGTCCAACGAGCAGTACTTC
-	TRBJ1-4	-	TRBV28	CASSLNQGIRTNEKLFF	TGTGCCAGCAGTTTAAACCAGGGGATCCGAACTAATGAAAAACTGTTTTTT
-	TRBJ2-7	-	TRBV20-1	CSASDPKGVSYEQYF	TGCAGTGCTAGCGATCCCAAGGGGGTCTCCTACGAGCAGTACTTC
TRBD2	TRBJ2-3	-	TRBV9	CASSARDYDTDTQYF	TGTGCCAGCAGCGCCCGGGACTACGACACAGATACGCAGTATTTT
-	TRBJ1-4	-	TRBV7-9	CASSLRLGTNEKLFF	TGTGCCAGCAGCTTGCGATTGGGGACTAATGAGAAACTGTTTTTT
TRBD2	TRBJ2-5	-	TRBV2	CASSSLAGVQETQYF	TGTGCCAGCAGCTCACTAGCGGGAGTCCAAGAGACCCAGTACTTC